Only a few counts were recorded for the clone carrying this TCR beta chain. Its specificity is unknown. Sequencing used immunoSEQ multiplex PCR; TCRdb keeps in-frame clones, though not all of them. Among under 50,000 clones, about 85% were seen once, and the ten largest hold roughly 49%. CDR1 and CDR2 from the germline V gene are SGHRS and YFSETQ. With 2 bases removed from V and 5 bases from J, the gap between germline ends came to 17 bases. This CDR3 region has 16 residues. This entry is derived from a study of OX40 agonist ivuxolimab in advanced cancers. Study-wide context: Partial responses were achieved by three patients, one with hepatocellular carcinoma and two with cutaneous melanoma. Points from the study as a whole: With doses of 0.1-3.0 mg/kg, partial responders showed among the lowest clonal expansion.

Blood draws occurred at baseline, cycle 4 day 1, and cycle 7 day 1. The origin of this receptor is an adult with an advanced solid tumor such as melanoma, head and neck, liver or kidney cancer. The chain has TRBV5-1 and TRBJ2-1, with D unclear. Sequencing used CD4+ or CD8+ T cells sorted from blood, obtained in a trial of the OX40 agonist ivuxolimab. CDR3 sequence (DNA): TGCGCCAGCAGCTTTACAGCTAGAAACCGAGACAATGAGCAGTTCTTC. It specifies CASSFTARNRDNEQFF.